This entry features one T cell receptor beta chain sequence. Its antigen is currently unknown. The PCR had 60 Vbeta and 13 Jbeta primers. Using immunoSEQ multiplex PCR, the repertoire was profiled, and TCRdb retains in-frame clones only, with some absent. Of tens of thousands of clones in the sample, 10% were seen once. This sample was taken from a study of cytomegalovirus exposure and HLA in healthy donors. Study conclusions and caveats: Most TCR sequences were rare, but some public TCRs occurred in many donors. Researchers catalogued around 150 TCR beta chains as cytomegalovirus-associated. Three chains linked to CMV were shown in vitro to be specific for CMV antigens. An apparent linkage of common viral pathogens to several of the most significant clusters emerged in a later analysis.

V lost 7 bases to trimming and J lost 0 bases; unmatched junction nucleotides: 7. The CDR3 runs to 16 residues. From germline, CDR1 is LNHDA and CDR2 SQIVND (reference sequence). The chain joins TRBV19 to TRBJ1-5; 9 nucleotides line up with TRBD1. The TCR comes from a man aged 60-69 years in good health and CMV-seropositive. Source material: PBMCs. CDR3 region: CASIDRGTYSNQPQHF. DNA of the CDR3: TGTGCCAGTATAGACAGGGGGACCTATAGCAATCAGCCCCAGCATTTT. Combining the CDR3 with reference TRBV19 and TRBJ1-5 gives the whole variable domain DGGITQSPKYLFRKEGQNVTLSCEQNLNHDAMYWYRQDPGQGLRLIYYSQIVNDFQKGDIAEGYSVSREKKESFPLTVTSAQKNPTAFYLCASIDRGTYSNQPQHFGDGTRLSIL.